These 25 T cell receptor beta chains were sequenced from one sample in a study of T cells in Graves' hyperthyroidism and ophthalmopathy. Researchers amplified the TCR beta CDR3 regions from RNA transcripts. A first-round RT-PCR of the TCR CDR3 used the HTBI primer set. TCRdb fed the multiplex PCR reads into MiXCR, producing one record per CDR3 protein. The table records 350,000 or so distinct CDR3 sequences, around 23% of them present only once. Material: blood. These receptors all come from a woman aged 45-59 years with Graves' hyperthyroidism.

This clonotype appeared many times. The rearrangement joins TRBV28 to TRBJ2-7; 7 bases align to TRBD1. Germline CDR1 is MDHEN and CDR2 is SYDVKM. CDR3 length: 11 amino acids. The J segment lost 4 bases and the V segment lost 6 bases, leaving 0 bases of the junction unmatched. The CDR3 region is CASRGQYEQYF. In DNA form, the CDR3 reads TGTGCCAGCAGGGGACAGTACGAGCAGTACTTC.

This chain connects TRBV24-1 to TRBJ2-1; TRBD2 aligns across 9 bases. The CDR3 has 11 amino acids. CDR1 is KGHDR and CDR2 is SFDVKD in the germline V gene. V shed 8 bases and J 15 bases; nucleotides not matched to a gene: 7. CDR3 in DNA: TGTGCCACCAACCTAGCGGGGACGTGGTTCTTC. Translated, it gives CATNLAGTWFF.

This clonotype was seen at least ten times. V usage is TRBV18 and J usage is TRBJ1-2; no reliable D call. V was pared by 1 base and J by 2 bases, with 11 bases between. Germline assignment: CDR1 KGHSH and CDR2 LQKENI. The CDR3 consists of 15 residues. In DNA, the CDR3 is TGTGCCAGCTCACCACTGGACGGGCAAAACTATGGCTACACCTTC. Protein: CASSPLDGQNYGYTF.

This clonotype was seen ten or more times. This chain links TRBV6-1 with TRBJ1-1; the match to TRBD1 covers 11 bases. The CDR3 has 14 amino acids. The V and J ends lost 5 bases and 4 bases, in that order; junction bases with no gene match: 3. Germline CDR1 is MNHNS and CDR2 is SASEGT. CDR3 residues: CASSRTGGATEAFF. The CDR3 nucleotides are TGTGCCAGCAGTCGGACAGGGGGCGCCACTGAAGCTTTCTTT.

This clonotype was observed many times. V usage is TRBV7-2 and J usage is TRBJ2-7; maybe TRBD2 (6 bases). The CDR3 length is 15 residues. Trimming removed 5 bases from V and 3 bases from J, with 17 bases in between. Germline lookup yields CDR1 SGHTA and CDR2 FQGNSA. CDR3 loop: CASSQAPGLIYEQYF. In nucleotides, the CDR3 is TGTGCCAGCAGCCAAGCCCCGGGACTGATCTACGAGCAGTACTTC.

This clonotype was picked up one time. This chain links TRBV14 with TRBJ2-3, with 7 bases aligning to TRBD1. This CDR3 has 15 residues. CDR1 is SGHDN and CDR2 is FVKESK in the germline V gene. V lost 3 bases and J lost 4; bases outside the gene matches: 7. The CDR3 loop reads CASSQLTGPPDTQYF. As DNA, the CDR3 is TGTGCCAGCAGCCAGTTGACAGGGCCGCCAGATACGCAGTATTTT.

This clonotype has at least ten counts. In nucleotides, the CDR3 is TGTGCCAGCAGTGATGGCCGACAGGGAGGGCACTATGGCTACACCTTC. Protein product: CASSDGRQGGHYGYTF. This sequence joins TRBV2 and TRBJ1-2; 7 bases map to TRBD1. Germline CDR1 is SNHLY and CDR2 is FYNNEI. The CDR3 sequence is 16 residues long. Losses at the gene ends were 3 bases for V and 3 bases for J; bases not matched to a gene: 10. The variable domain in full, completed from reference TRBV2 and TRBJ1-2, reads EPEVTQTPSHQVTQMGQEVILRCVPISNHLYFYWYRQILGQKVEFLVSFYNNEISEKSEIFDDQFSVERPDGSNFTLKIRSTKLEDSAMYFCASSDGRQGGHYGYTFGSGTRLTVV.

Ten or more counts support this clonotype. The V call is TRBV2, the J call TRBJ1-5; the D gene is possibly TRBD1 (5 bases). Trimming removed 6 bases at V and 6 bases at J, with 18 bases between. There are 15 residues in the CDR3. Germline V gene sequence: CDR1 SNHLY, CDR2 FYNNEI. CDR3 DNA sequence: TGTGCCAGCAGGGGCGACCCTAGGGGTGGTCAGCCCCAGCATTTT. Translated, it gives CASRGDPRGGQPQHF.

This clonotype was detected many times. The gene calls are TRBV29-1 and TRBJ1-1; D gene ambiguous. The germline gives CDR1 SQVTM, CDR2 ANQGSEA. Trimming stripped 4 bases from V and 2 bases from J, with 11 bases between. The CDR3 totals 13 residues. CDR3 in DNA: TGCAGCGTTGGGGGTTTTTACAACACTGAAGCTTTCTTT. Protein product: CSVGGFYNTEAFF.

This clonotype was picked up a small number of times. V is TRBV9 and J is TRBJ1-4, with 7 nucleotides matching TRBD1. V gave up 2 bases and J gave up 4 bases; unmatched junction bases: 5. CDR3 length: 15 amino acids. The germline gives CDR1 SGDLS, CDR2 YYNGEE. The CDR3 region is CASSVRDRVNEKLFF. In DNA form, the CDR3 reads TGTGCCAGCAGCGTCCGGGACAGAGTTAATGAAAAACTGTTTTTT.

This clonotype was detected ten times or more. The chain recombines TRBV25-1 with TRBJ2-3; 8 bases are a match to TRBD1. V lost 5 bases and J lost 0; bases outside the gene matches: 4. This CDR3 contains 15 residues. Looked up from germline, CDR1 is MGHDK and CDR2 is SYGVNS. The CDR3 DNA reads TGTGCCAGCAGTAAACAGGGGGTAAGCACAGATACGCAGTATTTT. It translates to CASSKQGVSTDTQYF. The variable domain in full, completed from reference TRBV25-1 and TRBJ2-3, reads EADIYQTPRYLVIGTGKKITLECSQTMGHDKMYWYQQDPGMELHLIHYSYGVNSTEKGDLSSESTVSRIRTEHFPLTLESARPSHTSQYLCASSKQGVSTDTQYFGPGTRLTVL.

This clonotype was detected ten times or more. This CDR3 reads CASRGTGGTYGYTF. The CDR3, as DNA: TGCGCCAGCAGGGGTACAGGGGGAACCTATGGCTACACCTTC. This chain connects TRBV5-1 to TRBJ1-2; 8 bases map to TRBD1. V trimming: 5 bases; J trimming: 4 bases; junction bases outside the gene matches: 7. Germline loops: CDR1 SGHRS, CDR2 YFSETQ. The CDR3 covers 14 residues.

In its sample, this clonotype was seen a few times. The V gene is TRBV20-1, the J gene TRBJ2-2, with TRBD2 identical over 7 bases. The CDR3 is made up of 16 amino acids. CDR1 and CDR2 (germline): DFQATT, SNEGSKA (reference sequence). Trimming at V came to 5 bases and at J to 5 bases, leaving 14 bases not matched to a gene. The CDR3 coding sequence is TGCAGTGCTCGTTCCCCCGGACTAGGACTTACCGGGGAGCTGTTTTTT. As protein: CSARSPGLGLTGELFF.

There are a few counts of this clonotype. The chain employs TRBV6-1 and TRBJ1-3; 7 nucleotides align to TRBD1. The CDR3 loop spans 14 amino acids. The V and J ends lost 6 bases and 3 bases, in that order; junction bases with no gene match: 5. CDR1 is MNHNS and CDR2 is SASEGT in the germline V gene. This CDR3 is CASSQTGFGNTIYF. The CDR3 DNA reads as TGTGCCAGCAGCCAGACAGGGTTTGGAAACACCATATATTTT.

In its sample, this clonotype was seen many times. The chain joins TRBV28 to TRBJ1-5, with D perhaps matching TRBD1 (6 bases). The CDR3 contains 12 residues. V lost 8 bases, J lost 8 bases, and 13 bases lay in between. The germline CDR1 and CDR2 sequences are MDHEN and SYDVKM. CDR3 sequence reads: CASGGGREPQHF. CDR3 DNA: TGTGCCAGCGGGGGGGGCAGGGAGCCCCAGCATTTT. The variable domain in full, completed from reference TRBV28 and TRBJ1-5, reads DVKVTQSSRYLVKRTGEKVFLECVQDMDHENMFWYRQDPGLGLRLIYFSYDVKMKEKGDIPEGYSVSREKKERFSLILESASTNQTSMYLCASGGGREPQHFGDGTRLSIL.

The V and J genes are TRBV5-6 and TRBJ2-5; D ambiguous. Between the trimmed V and J ends, which lost 4 bases and 6 bases, there was a span of 16 bases. Germline V gene sequence: CDR1 SGHDT, CDR2 YYEEEE. The CDR3 runs to 14 residues. As DNA, the CDR3 is TGTGCCAGCAGCCCCGCAGGCGAATCGAAGACCCAGTACTTC. Protein product: CASSPAGESKTQYF.

V and J are TRBV5-4 and TRBJ2-1; 8 nucleotides match TRBD1. Germline lookup yields CDR1 SGHNT and CDR2 YYREEE (reference sequence). The V gene end was trimmed by 4 bases and the J gene end by 10 bases; junction bases not matched to a gene: 13. The CDR3 totals 15 residues. CDR3 in amino acids: CASSPAPDRGMEQFF. CDR3 in DNA: TGTGCCAGCAGCCCTGCCCCCGACAGGGGAATGGAGCAGTTCTTC.

In this sample, this clonotype turned up many times. This chain links TRBV6-2 or TRBV6-3 with TRBJ2-7, with D possibly being TRBD1 (5 bases). The CDR3 runs 16 residues. V lost 7 bases, J lost 7 bases, and 26 bases lay in between. Looked up from germline, CDR1 is MNHEY and CDR2 is SVGEGT. The CDR3 DNA follows: TGTGCCAGCACCAACAACCGAAGGGGCCTACCGGAGGAGCAGTACTTC. Its protein is CASTNNRRGLPEEQYF.

The table lists this clonotype with a few counts. The chain has TRBV20-1 and TRBJ1-2; TRBD1 is a possible D gene (5 bases). CDR1 and CDR2 (germline): DFQATT, SNEGSKA (reference sequence). This CDR3 has 13 amino acids. Deletions cut 7 bases from V and 3 bases from J, with 15 bases between. The CDR3 region is CSVTLDSDYGYTF. The CDR3 DNA reads as TGCAGTGTCACTCTAGACAGTGACTATGGCTACACCTTC.

DNA of the CDR3: TGTGCCAGCAGCGCCCGGGGACAGTACAATGAGCAGTTCTTC. It specifies CASSARGQYNEQFF. The chain has TRBV9 and TRBJ2-1; 7 bases agree with TRBD1. Germline V gives CDR1 SGDLS, CDR2 YYNGEE. This CDR3 spans 14 amino acids. V was pared by 3 bases and J by 4 bases, with 4 bases of the junction left unmatched.

This clonotype was observed many times. The germline gene is not matched at one end of the junction; a read error may be the cause. This sequence joins TRBV5-1 and TRBJ2-5, with 7 bases aligning to TRBD2. This CDR3 is 13 amino acids long. The germline V gene has CDR1 SGHRS and CDR2 YFSETQ. CDR3 residues: CASSSGGGETQYF. The CDR3 nucleotides read TGTGCCAGCAGCTCGGGAGGAGGGGAGACCCAGTACTTC.

The chain couples TRBV7-9 to TRBJ1-1, with 9 bases matching TRBD1. Germline assignment: CDR1 SEHNR and CDR2 FQNEAQ (reference sequence). This CDR3 is 15 amino acids long. V lost 6 bases and J lost 3; bases outside the gene matches: 8. For the CDR3, the DNA is TGTGCCAGCAGTCCAACAGGGGGCGCGGACACTGAAGCTTTCTTT. It is translated as CASSPTGGADTEAFF.

This clonotype was observed many times. The rearrangement links TRBV28 to TRBJ1-6; TRBD1 agrees at 7 bases. CDR1 and CDR2 (germline): MDHEN, SYDVKM. With 5 bases clipped from V and 6 bases from J, the junction kept 10 bases outside the gene matches. This CDR3 is 16 amino acids long. The CDR3 here is CASSPNRGAPNSPLHF. In DNA, the CDR3 is TGTGCCAGCAGTCCTAACAGGGGCGCACCTAATTCACCCCTCCACTTT.

DNA of the CDR3: TGTGCCAGCAGTCGTTTTGTGGGAGCTGGTGGAGAGACCCAGTACTTC. This gives the protein CASSRFVGAGGETQYF. The gene calls are TRBV27 and TRBJ2-5, with D tentatively TRBD2 (5 bases). This CDR3 comprises 16 residues. Trimming shortened V by 5 bases and J by 4 bases, and 20 bases separated the two germline ends. The germline gives CDR1 MNHEY, CDR2 SMNVEV (reference sequence).

This clonotype was seen ten or more times. The chain has TRBV7-9 and TRBJ1-2; D remains ambiguous. The CDR3 sequence is 14 residues long. Germline V gene lookup returns CDR1 SEHNR and CDR2 FQNEAQ (reference sequence). The ends were cut back, 1 base at V and 5 bases at J, with 11 bases in the middle. CDR3 sequence reads: CASSLGGLTYGYTF. For the CDR3, the DNA is TGTGCCAGCAGCTTAGGTGGATTAACTTATGGCTACACCTTC.